One and the same sample provided the 2 T cell receptor beta chains below, sequenced in a study of cytomegalovirus exposure and HLA in healthy donors. It was with 60 Vbeta and 13 Jbeta primers that the PCR ran. The protocol was immunoSEQ multiplex PCR, while the TCRdb copy is restricted to in-frame clones and leaves out a portion. The table shows under 150,000 clones, with 60% to 85% occurring only once. The specimen was PBMCs. The receptors derive from a human donor in good health.

Only a few counts were recorded for this clone. The chain couples TRBV15 to TRBJ2-7; the D is unclear. The V end was cut by 0 bases, the J end by 0 bases, with 6 bases between. The CDR3 consists of 14 residues. In germline, CDR1 is LNHNV, CDR2 YYDKDF (reference sequence). The chain's CDR3 is CATSRELSSYEQYF. The CDR3 nucleotides read TGTGCCACCAGCAGAGAGTTATCCTCCTACGAGCAGTACTTC.

This chain joins TRBV28 and TRBJ1-6; D is perhaps TRBD1 (6 bases). CDR3 size: 13 residues. Trimming removed 7 bases at V and 14 bases at J, with 18 bases between. Germline V gives CDR1 MDHEN, CDR2 SYDVKM. In DNA, the CDR3 is TGTGCCAGCACCCCTGGACAGCGGCTGACCCTCCACTTT. Encoded protein: CASTPGQRLTLHF.